This T cell receptor beta chain was captured by sequencing in a study of low-dose radiotherapy and immunotherapy resistance in tumors. Whole-study context: Intravenous administration to patients comprised nivolumab at 240 mg every two weeks and ipilimumab at 1 mg/kg every six weeks.

The length of the CDR3 is 13 residues. Priming of first-strand cDNA relied on TRAV- and TRBV-specific primers (covering alpha and beta chains). TCR amplification ran 15 to 20 PCR cycles using constant-region and V-primer adapter primers. A single record per CDR3 protein comes from TCRdb applying MiXCR to the reads. This sample has 60,000 or so distinct CDR3 sequences, with around 23% found just once. As to this clonotype: This may be a read error, as it is one base from a much larger clone.

Regarding time point: after trial treatment. Documented treatment: LDRT plus nivolumab, ipilimumab, low-dose cyclophosphamide and aspirin (RACIN trial). The presence of advanced solid tumors lacking tumor-infiltrating lymphocytes characterized eligible patients. The sequence derives from a male donor with prostate cancer. The rearrangement links TRBV21-1 to TRBJ2-1; TRBD2 is the table's D call, not checked against the DNA. TRBV21-1 is classified as a pseudogene. The sequencing used PBMCs, collected after low-dose radiotherapy plus immunotherapy. The CDR3 DNA is TGTTCCAGCAGCTCCCTACTAGGCGGTGAGCAGTTCTTC. Translated: CSSSSLLGGEQFF.